The 30 T cell receptor beta chains in this list originate from one sample, sequenced in a study of blood T cell repertoires in COVID-19. Sequencing used immunoSEQ multiplex PCR; TCRdb keeps in-frame clones, though not all of them. The sample carries roughly 180,000 clones, roughly four fifths recorded once. The sequencing sample was made of PBMCs or T cells enriched from blood (not recorded which). The receptors derive from a man aged 35-49 years who had recovered from COVID-19.

The chain employs TRBV27 and TRBJ1-1, with D uncertain. Germline assignment: CDR1 MNHEY and CDR2 SMNVEV (reference sequence). The CDR3 covers 15 residues. V lost 6 bases to trimming and J lost 6 bases, with 20 bases between them. The CDR3 here is CASSLQAGVRAEAFF. CDR3 DNA: TGTGCCAGCAGCTTGCAAGCGGGTGTTCGCGCTGAAGCTTTCTTT.

This rearrangement joins TRBV9 to TRBJ1-2; D is uncertain. The ends were cut back, 4 bases at V and 1 base at J, with 11 bases in the middle. Germline CDR1 SGDLS, CDR2 YYNGEE. The CDR3 has 14 amino acids. CDR3: CASSSGNLNYGYTF. The CDR3 DNA sequence: TGTGCCAGCAGCTCAGGAAACCTTAACTATGGCTACACCTTC.

This clone has a handful of counts. The chain employs TRBV12-3 or TRBV12-4 and TRBJ2-7; a weak D match, TRBD2 (6 bases). The CDR3 consists of 12 residues. V shed 5 bases and J shed 3 bases, with 8 bases lying between them. CDR3 bases: TGTGCCAGCAGTCAGGACTACTACGAGCAGTACTTC. Translation gives CASSQDYYEQYF.

The V and J genes are TRBV2 and TRBJ2-3, with 8 bases matching TRBD2. The CDR3 extends over 17 amino acids. Germline CDR1 and CDR2: SNHLY and FYNNEI. V dropped 4 bases and J dropped 1; count of bases not matched to a gene: 10. This chain's CDR3 is CASSGTHSGTGTDTQYF. In nucleotides, the CDR3 is TGTGCCAGCAGTGGGACCCATAGCGGGACCGGCACAGATACGCAGTATTTT. The full variable domain, completed using reference TRBV2 and TRBJ2-3, is EPEVTQTPSHQVTQMGQEVILRCVPISNHLYFYWYRQILGQKVEFLVSFYNNEISEKSEIFDDQFSVERPDGSNFTLKIRSTKLEDSAMYFCASSGTHSGTGTDTQYFGPGTRLTVL.

The chain employs TRBV28 and TRBJ1-1; TRBD1 matches at 9 bases. The J segment lost 5 bases and the V segment lost 5 bases, leaving 6 bases of the junction unmatched. The CDR3 length is 14 residues. CDR1 MDHEN and CDR2 SYDVKM come from the germline V gene. CDR3 sequence reads: CASSRTGAATEAFF. The CDR3 DNA sequence: TGTGCCAGCAGTAGGACAGGGGCTGCGACTGAAGCTTTCTTT.

The chain links TRBV5-6 to TRBJ1-2; no definite D call. Germline assignment: CDR1 SGHDT and CDR2 YYEEEE. CDR3 length: 12 residues. Trimming took 0 bases from V and 4 from J, leaving 4 bases between them. Written as DNA, the CDR3 is TGTGCCAGCAGCTTGGACAGCTATGGCTACACCTTC. Translation gives CASSLDSYGYTF.

J is TRBJ2-1 and V is TRBV3-1 (or the pseudogene TRBV3-2); TRBD2 matches 10 bases. The CDR3 runs to 17 residues. V shed 2 bases, J shed 5 bases, and the junction held 9 bases outside the gene matches. The V gene's germline CDR1 is LGHDT and CDR2 YNNKEL (reference sequence). CDR3 region: CASSQYSSGSMDNEQFF. The CDR3 DNA is TGTGCCAGCAGCCAATATTCTAGCGGGAGCATGGACAATGAGCAGTTCTTC.

V is TRBV5-4 and J is TRBJ2-3, with D possibly matching TRBD2 (6 bases). This CDR3 has 14 amino acids. Trimming took off 6 bases at V and 5 bases at J, with 16 bases between the two ends. Germline CDR1 is SGHNT and CDR2 is YYREEE (reference sequence). CDR3 residues: CASNRDSKLDTQYF. CDR3 bases: TGTGCCAGCAATCGGGACTCAAAACTAGATACGCAGTATTTT.

The CDR3 sequence: CASIIGSRVSGYGYTF. CDR3 DNA sequence: TGTGCCAGCATAATCGGTTCGAGGGTTAGCGGCTATGGCTACACCTTC. This chain links TRBV28 with TRBJ1-2; D call uncertain. Trimming cost V 7 bases and J 4 bases, with 22 bases left between them. Germline V gene data show CDR1 as MDHEN and CDR2 as SYDVKM. The CDR3 length is 16 residues.

This sequence joins TRBV29-1 and TRBJ2-2; TRBD2 is a possible D gene (5 bases). Trimming left V 6 bases short and J 2 bases short, with 10 bases between. The CDR3 length is 13 residues. CDR1 is SQVTM, CDR2 ANQGSEA, per germline. CDR3 residues: CSVADPNTGELFF. DNA for the CDR3: TGCAGCGTAGCGGATCCAAACACCGGGGAGCTGTTTTTT.

The chain employs TRBV7-8 and TRBJ2-1, with 7 positions matching TRBD2. This CDR3 has 14 amino acids. V dropped 5 bases and J dropped 9; count of bases not matched to a gene: 10. CDR1 and CDR2 from the germline V gene are SGHVS and FQNEAQ. The CDR3 DNA reads TGTGCCAGCAGCCTGGGGACTACAATGTTTGAGCAGTTCTTC. Amino acid sequence: CASSLGTTMFEQFF.

This clone has just a few counts. The V and J genes are TRBV6-5 and TRBJ1-2; TRBD1 matches 8 bases. The CDR3 has 15 residues. Germline V gene data show CDR1 as MNHEY and CDR2 as SVGAGI. The junction had 7 bases not matched to a gene; V was cut back by 2 bases and J by 5 bases. In DNA form, the CDR3 reads TGTGCCAGCAGTTACGCCGACAGGGGAGGGTATGGCTACACCTTC. It specifies CASSYADRGGYGYTF.

This chain links TRBV6-5 with TRBJ1-2; 7 nucleotides align to TRBD1. Trimming removed 2 bases from V and 2 bases from J; junction bases left unmatched: 5. This CDR3 spans 15 amino acids. Germline values: CDR1 MNHEY, CDR2 SVGAGI. The CDR3 DNA reads TGTGCCAGCAGTTACCAGGCAGGGGGGAACTATGGCTACACCTTC. Translation gives CASSYQAGGNYGYTF.

The chain employs TRBV9 and TRBJ1-1; a weak D match, TRBD1 (5 bases). V was cut by 0 bases and J by 6 bases, with 9 bases left in between. The CDR3 sequence is 13 residues long. In germline, CDR1 is SGDLS, CDR2 YYNGEE. The CDR3 bases are TGTGCCAGCAGCGTAGGTTGGGGCGCTGAAGCTTTCTTT. Protein sequence: CASSVGWGAEAFF.

The chain uses TRBV12-1 and TRBJ1-1. TRBV12-1 is labeled a pseudogene. The CDR3 contains 16 residues. The DNA of the CDR3 is TGTGCCAGCAGCTTTGTTAGTGAGGGAGAGAACACTGAAGCTTTCTTT. Protein: CASSFVSEGENTEAFF.

V is TRBV5-4 and J is TRBJ2-1, with TRBD2 identical over 11 bases. V lost 2 bases to trimming and J lost 9 bases; unmatched junction nucleotides: 4. CDR1 and CDR2 (germline): SGHNT, YYREEE (reference sequence). The CDR3 length is 14 residues. In nucleotides, the CDR3 is TGTGCCAGCAGCTTAATTAGCGGGAGGGGTGAGCAGTTCTTC. Amino acid sequence: CASSLISGRGEQFF.

This sequence joins TRBV6-2 or TRBV6-3 and TRBJ2-7, with 9 bases that match TRBD2. The CDR3 is 16 residues long. Germline lookup yields CDR1 MNHEY and CDR2 SVGEGT. The V segment lost 2 bases and the J segment 0 bases; nucleotides outside the gene matches: 5. The CDR3 DNA sequence: TGTGCCAGCAGTTACAATAGCGGGGGTAGCTCCTACGAGCAGTACGTC. Encoded protein: CASSYNSGGSSYEQYV.

The chain links TRBV7-9 to TRBJ2-1; TRBD2 might be the D (6 bases). The germline CDR1 and CDR2 sequences are SEHNR and FQNEAQ (reference sequence). This CDR3 region has 14 residues. V lost 8 bases, J lost 5 bases, and 16 bases lay in between. Here the CDR3 reads CASHTLAVDNEQFF. CDR3 DNA sequence: TGTGCCAGCCACACTTTAGCGGTCGACAATGAGCAGTTCTTC.

This sequence joins TRBV18 and TRBJ2-1; D may be TRBD2 (5 bases). CDR3 length: 15 residues. Germline CDR1 and CDR2: KGHSH and LQKENI. V lost 3 bases to trimming and J lost 2 bases, with 11 bases between them. In DNA form, the CDR3 reads TGTGCCAGCTCACCCCGAGCGGAGGCCTACAATGAGCAGTTCTTC. Amino acids: CASSPRAEAYNEQFF.

This clone was counted only a few times. V usage is TRBV11-2 and J usage is TRBJ1-2; 7 nucleotides agree with TRBD1. There are 14 residues in the CDR3. J was trimmed by 3 bases and V by 5 bases; bases with no gene match: 6. Germline lookup yields CDR1 SGHAT and CDR2 FQNNGV. The DNA of the CDR3 is TGTGCCAGCAGCCCGGACAGGACGTACTATGGCTACACCTTC. This sequence encodes CASSPDRTYYGYTF.

This chain links TRBV12-3 or TRBV12-4 with TRBJ1-4; the D is unclear. The CDR3 covers 13 residues. The ends were cut back, 3 bases at V and 7 bases at J, with 9 bases in the middle. As DNA, the CDR3 is TGTGCCAGCAGTTTTTCGGTCGGTGAAAAACTGTTTTTT. It specifies CASSFSVGEKLFF.

This chain uses TRBV6-5 with TRBJ2-7; the D gene is possibly TRBD1 (8 bases). This CDR3 region has 15 residues. V was clipped by 6 bases and J by 3 bases, with 18 bases between them. Germline CDR1 reads MNHEY; CDR2 reads SVGAGI. This chain's CDR3 is CASSAGQGGSYEQYF. CDR3 DNA: TGTGCCAGCAGCGCCGGACAGGGAGGGAGCTACGAGCAGTACTTC.

The chain carries TRBV24-1 and TRBJ2-1, with 15 bases identical to TRBD2. Trimming removed 3 bases from V and 7 bases from J; junction bases left unmatched: 3. Germline CDR1 and CDR2: KGHDR and SFDVKD. The CDR3 extends over 16 amino acids. This CDR3 is CATSDPGTSGRNEQFF. Here the CDR3 DNA reads TGTGCCACCAGTGATCCAGGGACTAGCGGGAGGAATGAGCAGTTCTTC.

The V and J genes are TRBV9 and TRBJ2-3; TRBD1 aligns across 7 bases. Losses at the gene ends were 3 bases for V and 0 bases for J; bases not matched to a gene: 1. The CDR3 consists of 14 residues. Germline V lookup: CDR1 SGDLS, CDR2 YYNGEE. CDR3 coding DNA: TGTGCCAGCAGCGAGGGACAGAGCACAGATACGCAGTATTTT. Translating gives CASSEGQSTDTQYF. The variable domain in full, completed from reference TRBV9 and TRBJ2-3, reads DSGVTQTPKHLITATGQRVTLRCSPRSGDLSVYWYQQSLDQGLQFLIQYYNGEERAKGNILERFSAQQFPDLHSELNLSSLELGDSALYFCASSEGQSTDTQYFGPGTRLTVL.

The sample holds one count of this clone. This chain uses TRBV2 with TRBJ1-1; unclear D gene. Trimming took 4 bases from V and 3 from J, leaving 3 bases between them. The CDR3 is made up of 11 amino acids. The germline gives CDR1 SNHLY, CDR2 FYNNEI. The CDR3 spells CASSVYTEAFF. Here the CDR3 DNA reads TGTGCCAGCAGTGTATACACTGAAGCTTTCTTT.

In this sample, this clone turned up a few times. The rearrangement links TRBV6-5 to TRBJ2-1; 11 bases agree with TRBD2. The germline V gene has CDR1 MNHEY and CDR2 SVGAGI. This CDR3 has 15 amino acids. V was clipped by 6 bases and J by 3 bases; unmatched bases: 4. CDR3 sequence (DNA): TGTGCCAGCAGCCTCCTAGCGGGAGGCTACAATGAGCAGTTCTTC. Translating it yields CASSLLAGGYNEQFF.

This chain links TRBV9 with TRBJ1-6; 8 bases are shared with TRBD1. CDR1 SGDLS and CDR2 YYNGEE come from the germline V gene. This CDR3 region has 17 residues. The junction had 8 bases not matched to a gene; V was cut back by 4 bases and J by 2 bases. DNA for the CDR3: TGTGCCAGCAGCCGGACCCCGACAGGGGCCTATAATTCACCCCTCCACTTT. Its protein product is CASSRTPTGAYNSPLHF.

This sequence joins TRBV11-2 and TRBJ1-5; no clear D. CDR1 and CDR2 from the germline V gene are SGHAT and FQNNGV. Trimming stripped 1 base from V and 5 bases from J, with 6 bases between. CDR3 length equals 13 residues. The DNA of the CDR3 is TGTGCCAGCAGCTTAGCCCTATATCAGCCCCAGCATTTT. This gives the protein CASSLALYQPQHF.

The chain carries TRBV19 and TRBJ2-5; TRBD2 aligns across 7 bases. Germline lookup yields CDR1 LNHDA and CDR2 SQIVND (reference sequence). Trimming removed 4 bases from V and 4 bases from J; junction bases left unmatched: 9. CDR3 length equals 15 residues. CDR3 in DNA: TGTGCCAGTAGTACTGATACTAGCGACGGAGAGACCCAGTACTTC. This gives the protein CASSTDTSDGETQYF.

The DNA of the CDR3 is TGCGCCAGCAGCCGAGTAGCGGGAGCTGAGACCCAGTACTTC. Translated: CASSRVAGAETQYF. This chain uses TRBV4-3 with TRBJ2-5; 9 positions agree with TRBD2. V was clipped by 4 bases and J by 5 bases; unmatched bases: 5. Germline V CDR1 and CDR2: LGHNA, YSLEER. The CDR3 consists of 14 residues.